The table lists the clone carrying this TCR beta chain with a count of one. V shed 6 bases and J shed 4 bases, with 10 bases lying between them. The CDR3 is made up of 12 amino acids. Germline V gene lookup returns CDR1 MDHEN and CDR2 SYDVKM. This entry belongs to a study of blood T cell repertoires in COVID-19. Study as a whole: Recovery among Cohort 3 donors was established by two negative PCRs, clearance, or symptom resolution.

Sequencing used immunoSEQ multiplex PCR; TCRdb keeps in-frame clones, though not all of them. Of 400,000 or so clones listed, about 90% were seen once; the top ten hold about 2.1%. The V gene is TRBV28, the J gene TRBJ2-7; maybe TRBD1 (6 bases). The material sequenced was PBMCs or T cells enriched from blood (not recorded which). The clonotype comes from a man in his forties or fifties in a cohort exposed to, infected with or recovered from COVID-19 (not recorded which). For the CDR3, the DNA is TGTGCCAGCAGCCGAACAGGGTACGAGCAGTACTTC. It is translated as CASSRTGYEQYF.